This TCR beta chain was identified during a study of post-analysis software for immune sequencing data. Study-wide results and limits: There was significantly lower normalized Chao1 diversity in multiple sclerosis patients than in controls. F measure clustering grouped samples strongly by preparation batch. Roughly five TRBV segments were more frequent in patients than controls; TRBV5-6, TRBV5-1 and TRBV20-1 belonged to this group.

Carried by the TCR beta cDNA libraries were unique molecular identifiers. T cells numbering about 0.85 to 11 million yielded cDNA molecules that totaled roughly 500,000. TCRdb ran MiXCR on the PCR reads and lists one entry per CDR3 protein. The data contain fewer than 600,000 distinct CDR3 sequences, approximately 46% of them singletons. As regards this clonotype: Antigen specificity is unknown. Likely a read error: the CDR3 ends without its conserved phenylalanine or tryptophan.

CDR3 size: 17 residues. The V and J ends lost 4 bases and 8 bases respectively, with 25 bases between them. Germline CDR1 is SGHRS and CDR2 is YFSETQ. This chain links TRBV5-1 with TRBJ2-1, with D perhaps being TRBD1 or TRBD2 (6 bases each). The sequencing input was blood. The receptor was isolated from a girl between 10 and 17 years old with multiple sclerosis. The CDR3 spells CASSREYRGGRSDEQFV. In DNA, the CDR3 is TGCGCCAGCAGCAGAGAGTATAGAGGGGGGAGGTCCGATGAGCAGTTCGTC.